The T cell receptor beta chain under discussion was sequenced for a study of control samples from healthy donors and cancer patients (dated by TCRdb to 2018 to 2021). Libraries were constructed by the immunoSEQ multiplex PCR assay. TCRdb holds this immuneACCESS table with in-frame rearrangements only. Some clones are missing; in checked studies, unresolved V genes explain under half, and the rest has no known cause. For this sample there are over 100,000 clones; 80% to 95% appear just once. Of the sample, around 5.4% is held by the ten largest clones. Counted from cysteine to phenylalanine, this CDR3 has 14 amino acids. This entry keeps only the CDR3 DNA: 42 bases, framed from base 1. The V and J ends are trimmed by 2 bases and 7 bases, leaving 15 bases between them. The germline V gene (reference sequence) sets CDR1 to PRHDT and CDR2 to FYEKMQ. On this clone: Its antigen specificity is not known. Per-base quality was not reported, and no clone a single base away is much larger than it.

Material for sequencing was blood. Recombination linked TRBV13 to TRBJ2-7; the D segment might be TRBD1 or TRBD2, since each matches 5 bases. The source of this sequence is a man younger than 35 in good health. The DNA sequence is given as TGTGCCAGCAGCTTAAGGGGAATGACGGGGGAGCAGTACTTC. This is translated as CASSLRGMTGEQYF.